This TCR beta chain was sequenced in a study of identical twins. Template switching added a universal primer site, and cDNA bore unique molecular identifiers. TCRdb independently ran MiXCR on the 5' RACE reads; one entry per CDR3 protein. This sample has 300,000 or so distinct CDR3 sequences; roughly 10% occur once, and the top ten carry approximately 7%. The CDR3 consists of 15 residues. The V end was cut by 4 bases, the J end by 1 base, with 14 bases between. CDR1 SGHRS and CDR2 YFSETQ come from the germline V gene. This clonotype was observed a few times. The data were also submitted as part of a second study, on yellow fever vaccine responses in identical twins.

The J gene is TRBJ2-5, the V gene TRBV5-1; D may be TRBD1 or TRBD2 (5 bases each). Sequenced input: CD8+ T cells sorted from blood. This receptor was obtained from a woman aged 18 to 35 in good health. CDR3 DNA: TGCGCCAGCAGCCGGGCCGGGACGATCCAAGAGACCCAGTACTTC. Amino acid sequence: CASSRAGTIQETQYF.